The subject of this entry is one T cell receptor beta chain. Its antigen remains unidentified. V lost 4 bases and J lost 7; bases outside the gene matches: 14. The CDR3 runs 17 residues. The germline V gene encodes CDR1 MGHRA and CDR2 YSYEKL. The sample is drawn from a study of T cell responses to AZD1222 COVID-19 vaccine. Study details: Second-dose timings of about 4 or about 12 weeks were pooled.

Points from the study as a whole: It was only a handful of AZD1222 recipients who were seropositive at baseline. A reported finding is that nearly half of spike-specific TCRs target unmutated variant regions. Receipt of two AZD1222 doses was followed by a rise in Spike-specific TCR breadth and depth.

Clones were sequenced by immunoSEQ multiplex PCR, and TCRdb holds only the in-frame ones, with some missing. The data show over 65,000 clones, around 73% seen once. The genes are TRBV4-1 and TRBJ2-1, with 9 bases identical to TRBD2. Sequenced material: peripheral blood, taken on day 0 of AZD1222 vaccination. This TCR was sampled from an adult in good health. CDR3 nucleotides: TGCGCCAGCAGCCCGAGGCTCCAGGGCGGGAGGGCTAATGAGCAGTTCTTC. It yields the protein CASSPRLQGGRANEQFF.